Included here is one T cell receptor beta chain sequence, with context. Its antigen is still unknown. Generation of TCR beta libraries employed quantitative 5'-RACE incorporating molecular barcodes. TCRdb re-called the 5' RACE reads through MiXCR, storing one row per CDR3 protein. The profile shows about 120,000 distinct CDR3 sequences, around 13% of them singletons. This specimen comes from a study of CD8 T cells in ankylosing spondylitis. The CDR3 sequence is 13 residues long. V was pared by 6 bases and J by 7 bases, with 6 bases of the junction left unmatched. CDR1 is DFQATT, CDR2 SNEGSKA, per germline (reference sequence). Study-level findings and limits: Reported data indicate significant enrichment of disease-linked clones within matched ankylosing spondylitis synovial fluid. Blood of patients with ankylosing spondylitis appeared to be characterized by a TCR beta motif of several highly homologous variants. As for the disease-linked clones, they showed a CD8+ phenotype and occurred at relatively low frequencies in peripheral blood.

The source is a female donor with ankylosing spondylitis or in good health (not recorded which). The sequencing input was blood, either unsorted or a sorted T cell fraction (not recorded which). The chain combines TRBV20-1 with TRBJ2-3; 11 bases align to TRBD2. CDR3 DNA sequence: TGCAGTGCCCCGGGACTAGCGGAATATACGCAGTATTTT. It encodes CSAPGLAEYTQYF.